Listed here are 31 T cell receptor beta chains from one sample, sequenced in a study of lymphopenia after photon versus proton radiotherapy. Using immunoSEQ multiplex PCR, the repertoire was profiled, and TCRdb retains in-frame clones only, with some absent. The sample records 65,000 or so clones, roughly nine tenths being singletons. This specimen was peripheral blood, taken from a patient treated with proton-based radiotherapy. The receptors shown here come from a man older than 75 with esophageal cancer.

V usage is TRBV9 and J usage is TRBJ2-7; D not resolved. Trimming left V 2 bases short and J 0 bases short, with 12 bases between. The CDR3 spans 15 residues. Germline CDR1 is SGDLS and CDR2 is YYNGEE. CDR3: CASSVGWTGSYEQYF. The CDR3, as DNA: TGTGCCAGCAGCGTGGGATGGACGGGCTCCTACGAGCAGTACTTC.

CDR3 DNA: TGCGCCAGCAGTGAAGGCAGGGGAAGGGCATGGGGCCGCAACGAGCAGTACTTC. Protein sequence: CASSEGRGRAWGRNEQYF. V gene TRBV10-1 combines with J gene TRBJ2-7; the D gene is possibly TRBD1 (6 bases). Germline V gives CDR1 WNHNN, CDR2 SYGVQD (reference sequence). The V gene lost 3 bases and the J gene lost 5 bases, with 26 bases spanning the gap. This CDR3 is 18 amino acids long.

V is TRBV28 and J is TRBJ2-4, with 9 nucleotides matching TRBD1. Germline assignment: CDR1 MDHEN and CDR2 SYDVKM. The CDR3 runs 15 residues. V shed 8 bases, J shed 8 bases, and the junction held 13 bases outside the gene matches. The CDR3 loop reads CASQRGTGIRDIQYF. CDR3 nucleotide sequence: TGTGCCAGCCAAAGAGGGACAGGGATAAGGGACATTCAGTACTTC.

The chain combines TRBV4-2 with TRBJ2-2; no clear D gene. Between the trimmed V and J ends, which lost 0 bases and 2 bases, there was a span of 10 bases. Per germline, CDR1 LGHNA and CDR2 YNFKEQ. This CDR3 has 16 residues. The DNA for the CDR3 is TGTGCCAGCAGCCAAGAACTGGGTCACAACACCGGGGAGCTGTTTTTT. Its protein is CASSQELGHNTGELFF.

V gene TRBV7-6 combines with J gene TRBJ2-5, with TRBD2 matching 9 bases. The J call may be wrong; the DNA end is better matched by TRBJ2-7. The germline V gene has CDR1 SGHVS and CDR2 FNYEAQ. The CDR3 has 14 residues. The CDR3 loop is CASSLVAGAYEQYF. For the CDR3, the DNA is TGTGCCAGCAGCTTAGTAGCGGGAGCCTACGAGCAGTACTTC.

This chain connects TRBV6-1 to TRBJ2-5; 8 bases line up with TRBD1. V trimming: 5 bases; J trimming: 1 base; junction bases outside the gene matches: 6. There are 15 residues in the CDR3. Per the germline V gene, CDR1 is MNHNS and CDR2 is SASEGT. CDR3 sequence: CASSRTGNGQETQYF. In DNA, the CDR3 is TGTGCCAGCAGTCGGACAGGGAACGGCCAAGAGACCCAGTACTTC.

The chain carries TRBV5-1 and TRBJ2-4; possible D gene TRBD2, 6 bases. Trimming took off 1 base at V and 0 bases at J, with 8 bases between the two ends. Germline CDR1 is SGHRS and CDR2 is YFSETQ. The length of the CDR3 is 15 residues. Here the CDR3 reads CASSLSGGAKNIQYF. The DNA of the CDR3 is TGCGCCAGCAGCTTGTCCGGGGGAGCCAAAAACATTCAGTACTTC.

V gene TRBV6-1 combines with J gene TRBJ2-1; D is unresolved. Trimming took off 2 bases at V and 12 bases at J, with 8 bases between the two ends. The CDR3 has 11 amino acids. Germline CDR1 MNHNS, CDR2 SASEGT. This CDR3 reads CASSELEVQFF. CDR3 DNA sequence: TGTGCCAGCAGTGAACTAGAGGTGCAGTTCTTC.

This sequence joins TRBV4-1 and TRBJ2-7; 8 bases fit TRBD2. Germline CDR1 and CDR2: MGHRA and YSYEKL. The junction had 8 bases not matched to a gene; V was cut back by 4 bases and J by 0 bases. This CDR3 is built from 16 residues. CDR3 sequence (DNA): TGCGCCAGCAGCCGCAAACTAGCGGAAAACTCCTACGAGCAGTACTTC. As protein: CASSRKLAENSYEQYF.

The rearrangement links TRBV11-2 to TRBJ2-1; TRBD1 aligns across 9 bases. The CDR3 totals 15 residues. After removal of 5 bases from V and 7 bases from J, the junction contained 9 bases not matched to a gene. Germline CDR1 SGHAT, CDR2 FQNNGV. DNA for the CDR3: TGTGCCAGCAGCCCGACCCACGGACAGGGGAATGAGCAGTTCTTC. Translated: CASSPTHGQGNEQFF.

The V gene is TRBV29-1, the J gene TRBJ2-1, with TRBD2 matching 7 bases. The germline CDR1 and CDR2 sequences are SQVTM and ANQGSEA. The CDR3 has 14 amino acids. Germline trimming cut 2 bases from V and 2 bases from J; bases unmatched to any gene: 3. As DNA, the CDR3 is TGCAGCGTTGAAAGGGCGGGAGCCTACAATGAGCAGTTCTTC. Residues: CSVERAGAYNEQFF.

The genes are TRBV5-6 and TRBJ2-7; 10 bases align to TRBD2. V lost 4 bases and J lost 2; bases outside the gene matches: 9. In germline, CDR1 is SGHDT, CDR2 YYEEEE. This CDR3 comprises 16 residues. In DNA, the CDR3 is TGTGCCAGCAGCCAAGATAAAGCGGGAGGGACCTACGAGCAGTACTTC. Residues: CASSQDKAGGTYEQYF.

This chain connects TRBV7-6 to TRBJ2-7; 7 bases align to TRBD1. Per germline, CDR1 SGHVS and CDR2 FNYEAQ. V trimming: 5 bases; J trimming: 0 bases; junction bases outside the gene matches: 10. This CDR3 spans 16 amino acids. The CDR3 loop reads CASSPRQGAFSYEQYF. The CDR3 region has the DNA TGTGCCAGCAGCCCGAGACAGGGAGCATTCTCCTACGAGCAGTACTTC.

The rearrangement uses TRBV29-1 and TRBJ2-6; no firm D call. CDR1 and CDR2 (germline): SQVTM, ANQGSEA. Between the trimmed V and J ends, which lost 1 base and 0 bases, there was a span of 4 bases. CDR3 length equals 14 residues. The CDR3 DNA is TGCAGCGTTGAAGCAGACTCTGGGGCCAACGTCCTGACTTTC. Residues: CSVEADSGANVLTF.

DNA of the CDR3: TGTGCCAGCAGCCGATTACTTCCGGGACTAGCGGGAGGTCTTCAAGACTCCTACGAGCAGTACTTC. It translates to CASSRLLPGLAGGLQDSYEQYF. The gene calls are TRBV7-7 and TRBJ2-7; TRBD2 matches 15 bases. V gave up 5 bases and J gave up 0 bases; unmatched junction bases: 20. This CDR3 has 22 amino acids. CDR1 is SSHAT, CDR2 FNYEAQ, per germline (reference sequence).

The chain carries TRBV6-1 and TRBJ1-2; D ambiguous. The CDR3 runs 15 residues. Germline CDR1 and CDR2: MNHNS and SASEGT. Between the trimmed V and J ends, which lost 4 bases and 5 bases, there was a span of 17 bases. CDR3 in DNA: TGTGCCAGCAGTGGACATGTGAGGGCCGGGTATGGCTACACCTTC. Its translation is CASSGHVRAGYGYTF.

This clone showed up just once. The rearrangement links TRBV7-2 to TRBJ1-2; the match to TRBD1 covers 7 bases. Looked up from germline, CDR1 is SGHTA and CDR2 is FQGNSA. V lost 6 bases to trimming and J lost 4 bases; unmatched junction nucleotides: 11. This CDR3 is built from 15 residues. CDR3 sequence (DNA): TGTGCCAGCAGTGGGGACAGTGGGGGCAGCTATGGCTACACCTTC. This codes for CASSGDSGGSYGYTF.

V is TRBV10-3 and J is TRBJ2-1; D might be TRBD2 (5 bases). This CDR3 comprises 14 residues. V was trimmed by 2 bases and J by 3 bases, leaving 8 bases between them. Per germline, CDR1 ENHRY and CDR2 SYGVKD. This CDR3 reads CAISEATSYNEQFF. The CDR3 DNA is TGTGCCATCAGTGAGGCCACTAGCTACAATGAGCAGTTCTTC.

The J gene is TRBJ2-5, the V gene TRBV6-6; D unclear. Germline CDR1 and CDR2: MNHNY and SVGAGI (reference sequence). The CDR3 has 12 amino acids. With 2 bases removed from V and 1 base from J, the gap between germline ends came to 2 bases. The CDR3 coding sequence is TGTGCCAGCAGTTACCTCCAAGAGACCCAGTACTTC. It is translated as CASSYLQETQYF.

This rearrangement joins TRBV2 to TRBJ1-2; D call uncertain. The CDR3 contains 14 residues. Germline CDR1 and CDR2: SNHLY and FYNNEI. Trimming left V 0 bases short and J 7 bases short, with 12 bases between. The CDR3: CASSEARWEGGYTF. As DNA, the CDR3 is TGTGCCAGCAGTGAAGCGCGGTGGGAAGGTGGCTACACCTTC. Full variable domain (rest looked up from reference TRBV2 and TRBJ1-2): EPEVTQTPSHQVTQMGQEVILRCVPISNHLYFYWYRQILGQKVEFLVSFYNNEISEKSEIFDDQFSVERPDGSNFTLKIRSTKLEDSAMYFCASSEARWEGGYTFGSGTRLTVV.

The chain carries TRBV7-6 and TRBJ2-2; 12 positions match TRBD2. The J segment lost 7 bases and the V segment lost 2 bases, leaving 8 bases of the junction unmatched. The CDR3 loop spans 17 amino acids. Germline values: CDR1 SGHVS, CDR2 FNYEAQ. The CDR3 DNA is TGTGCCAGCAGCTTAACTCTAGCGGGGGGGCCTTACGGGGAGCTGTTTTTT. It yields the protein CASSLTLAGGPYGELFF.

This clone was seen only once. The chain joins TRBV30 to TRBJ1-1, with D maybe TRBD1 (5 bases). The length of the CDR3 is 15 residues. V dropped 3 bases and J dropped 2 bases, with 16 bases sitting between them. Germline CDR1 reads GTSNPN; CDR2 reads SVGIG (reference sequence). For the CDR3, the DNA is TGTGCCTGGAGCCCTACAGGACAACGAAACACTGAAGCTTTCTTT. Its translation: CAWSPTGQRNTEAFF.

The chain uses TRBV4-1 and TRBJ1-2; D uncertain. CDR1 is MGHRA and CDR2 is YSYEKL in the germline V gene. There are 14 residues in the CDR3. Deletions cut 1 base from V and 4 bases from J, with 10 bases between. The CDR3 here is CASSQGDTRYGYTF. Written as DNA, the CDR3 is TGCGCCAGCAGCCAAGGAGACACCCGCTATGGCTACACCTTC.

The chain employs TRBV15 and TRBJ1-4; TRBD1 might be the D (6 bases). V was clipped by 4 bases and J by 10 bases, with 22 bases between them. Germline values: CDR1 LNHNV, CDR2 YYDKDF (reference sequence). The CDR3 consists of 16 residues. The CDR3: CATSMGYQGREGKLFF. The CDR3 DNA is TGTGCCACCAGCATGGGGTACCAGGGGCGAGAGGGAAAACTGTTTTTT.

The chain combines TRBV25-1 with TRBJ2-1; D is uncertain. The CDR3 is made up of 17 amino acids. Germline V gene data show CDR1 as MGHDK and CDR2 as SYGVNS. V was shortened by 4 bases and J by 0 bases, with 16 bases between the two germline ends. The chain's CDR3 is CASSATYGPSSYNEQFF. DNA of the CDR3: TGTGCCAGCAGTGCGACTTACGGCCCCAGCTCCTACAATGAGCAGTTCTTC.

The genes are TRBV6-5 and TRBJ2-1, with 11 bases that match TRBD2. This CDR3 is built from 16 residues. Germline CDR1 and CDR2: MNHEY and SVGAGI. Trimming removed 4 bases from V and 3 bases from J; junction bases left unmatched: 5. The CDR3: CASSSGGTSGYNEQFF. CDR3 sequence (DNA): TGTGCCAGCAGTTCCGGTGGGACTAGCGGCTACAATGAGCAGTTCTTC.

The chain links TRBV7-2 to TRBJ2-1; 14 nucleotides line up with TRBD2. V shed 6 bases, J shed 7 bases, and the junction held 5 bases outside the gene matches. The CDR3 totals 15 residues. Germline assignment: CDR1 SGHTA and CDR2 FQGNSA. Here the CDR3 DNA reads TGTGCCAGCAGGGAGGGACTAGCGGGGGTGAATGAGCAGTTCTTC. It is translated as CASREGLAGVNEQFF.

The chain is built from TRBV2 and TRBJ2-5; TRBD2 matches 12 bases. The J call may be in error: the DNA end matches TRBJ2-7 better. Germline-derived CDR1 and CDR2 are SNHLY and FYNNEI. There are 19 residues in the CDR3. DNA of the CDR3: TGTGCCAGCAGTGAAGATGCTGTGACTAGCGGGAGCTCTCCCTACGAGCAGTACTTC. Amino acids: CASSEDAVTSGSSPYEQYF.

The V and J genes are TRBV20-1 and TRBJ1-2; no clear D gene. CDR3 length: 11 amino acids. V was pared by 6 bases and J by 3 bases, with 8 bases between. The germline V gene encodes CDR1 DFQATT and CDR2 SNEGSKA (reference sequence). CDR3 sequence (DNA): TGCAGTGCAGAACGCGACTATGGCTACACCTTC. Its translation is CSAERDYGYTF.

The chain uses TRBV13 and TRBJ2-5; TRBD2 matches 8 bases. V lost 5 bases and J lost 4; bases outside the gene matches: 9. The CDR3 length is 15 residues. CDR1 and CDR2 (germline): PRHDT, FYEKMQ (reference sequence). Here the CDR3 DNA reads TGTGCCAGCAGCCCCGAAGCGGGAGTGGCAGAGACCCAGTACTTC. Its protein is CASSPEAGVAETQYF.

The chain employs TRBV11-2 and TRBJ2-7, with 13 bases aligning to TRBD2. J lost 0 bases, V lost 5 bases, and 10 bases had no gene match. Germline V lookup: CDR1 SGHAT, CDR2 FQNNGV. The CDR3 spans 18 residues. CDR3: CASSDRLAGGQNSYEQYF. In DNA, the CDR3 is TGTGCCAGCAGCGACAGACTAGCGGGGGGCCAAAACTCCTACGAGCAGTACTTC.